A selection of T cell receptor beta chains follows, all from one sample in a study of beta chain features in type 1 diabetes. The protocol was immunoSEQ multiplex PCR, while the TCRdb copy is restricted to in-frame clones and leaves out a portion. Of fewer than 450,000 clones in the sample, about 13% were seen once. The sequencing sample was made of naive CD4+ T cells from blood. These receptors originate from a young woman with type 1 diabetes. CDR3s leave out the opening cysteine and the closing phenylalanine or tryptophan.

j_gene,v_gene,CDR3aa
TRBJ2-1,TRBV2,ASRGPGQSSYNEQF
TRBJ1-2,TRBV5-1,ASSGGQTLYGYT
TRBJ1-4,TRBV30,AWSAPRPWGAEKLF
TRBJ1-2,TRBV6-5,ASSYSGQGARGYT
TRBJ2-6,TRBV7-3,ASSFLTRQYSGANVLT
TRBJ2-7,TRBV18,ASSYFRLGTGVREQY
TRBJ1-2,TRBV5-6,ASSFLQGGYGYT
TRBJ2-2,TRBV5-1,ASSLVAGGPMTGELF
TRBJ2-7,TRBV5-1,ASSLPGQQPYEQY
TRBJ2-5,TRBV5-1,ASSLAASGETQY
TRBJ2-1,TRBV5-1,ASTRTSGAYNEQF
TRBJ2-7,TRBV30,AWTYPRAGAYEQY
TRBJ2-5,TRBV7-2,ASLRGYGETQY
TRBJ2-5,TRBV25-1,ASSEGQGVWETQY
TRBJ2-1,TRBV5-4,ASSLGSSSYNEQF
-,TRBV20-1,SAYYYEQY
TRBJ1-2,TRBV4-2,ASSHPRAGDGYT
TRBJ2-1,TRBV27,ASSKTPGGGAYEQF
TRBJ2-1,TRBV27,ASSLSRDRGDNEQF
TRBJ2-5,TRBV18,ASSPTTSDQETQY
TRBJ2-3,TRBV4-3,ASSQDIALAGSDTQY
TRBJ2-5,TRBV10-3,AISESPGGQETQY
TRBJ2-3,TRBV23-1,ASSPSGGGLAGPCTDTQY
TRBJ2-7,TRBV18,ASQVGQVGYEQY
TRBJ1-4,TRBV9,ASGQGAGEKLF
TRBJ2-3,TRBV5-1,ASSPSLAGVTDTQY
TRBJ2-2,TRBV29-1,SVGRSTIAGELF
TRBJ2-1,TRBV4-1,ASSEGLAGGDVPLNEQF
TRBJ2-5,TRBV29-1,SGTRDTQETQY
TRBJ2-5,TRBV10-3,AISESLDQETQY
TRBJ2-2,TRBV2,ASSGNTGELF
TRBJ2-7,TRBV10-3,AISYPGQGIYEQY
TRBJ2-2,TRBV9,ASSPTLDLANTGELF
TRBJ2-5,TRBV11-3,ASSLDQTSGRRKTQY
TRBJ2-1,TRBV11-3,ASSLAPNSYNEQF
TRBJ1-1,TRBV6-5,ASKGQPNTEAF